These 24 T cell receptor beta chains were sequenced from one sample in a study of blood T cell repertoires in COVID-19. Only in-frame clones appear in the TCRdb table, and some are missing; sequencing was by immunoSEQ multiplex PCR. The sample has around 250,000 clones, around 83% seen once; the top ten hold approximately 6%. Material: peripheral blood. The receptors derive from a man older than 75 with acute or convalescent COVID-19.

A few counts support this clone. The rearrangement joins TRBV5-4 to TRBJ2-7; 12 nucleotides align to TRBD1. Germline V lookup: CDR1 SGHNT, CDR2 YYREEE (reference sequence). This CDR3 has 15 amino acids. V dropped 3 bases and J dropped 6; count of bases not matched to a gene: 7. The CDR3 is CASSSGTGGLGEQYF. For the CDR3, the DNA is TGTGCCAGCAGCTCGGGGACAGGGGGCCTGGGCGAGCAGTACTTC.

In its sample, this clone was seen a few times. This rearrangement joins TRBV7-6 to TRBJ2-5, with 7 bases that match TRBD2. Unmatched junction bases numbered 14, after V lost 5 bases and J lost 8 bases. The CDR3 loop spans 15 amino acids. Germline loops: CDR1 SGHVS, CDR2 FNYEAQ. CDR3 in DNA: TGTGCCAGCAGCCCCGCGGGGAGCGGCGGGGGAACCCAGTACTTC. Amino acid sequence: CASSPAGSGGGTQYF.

This rearrangement joins TRBV5-1 to TRBJ2-5, with D maybe TRBD2 (5 bases). CDR3 length equals 16 residues. The V gene's germline CDR1 is SGHRS and CDR2 YFSETQ. V was clipped by 0 bases and J by 0 bases, with 12 bases between them. For the CDR3, the DNA is TGCGCCAGCAGCTTGGGAGCGGCCCGAGACCAAGAGACCCAGTACTTC. It is translated as CASSLGAARDQETQYF.

The J gene is TRBJ2-3, the V gene TRBV10-3; D not resolved. This CDR3 contains 13 residues. Trimming left V 2 bases short and J 3 bases short, with 6 bases between. Per the germline V gene, CDR1 is ENHRY and CDR2 is SYGVKD. The CDR3 nucleotides are TGTGCCATCAGTGAGAGAGAGACAGATACGCAGTATTTT. It yields the protein CAISERETDTQYF.

The chain links TRBV3-1 (or the pseudogene TRBV3-2) to TRBJ2-2; D might be TRBD2 (6 bases). Between the trimmed V and J ends, which lost 5 bases and 6 bases, there was a span of 16 bases. This CDR3 is 15 amino acids long. Germline V gene lookup returns CDR1 LGHDT and CDR2 YNNKEL (reference sequence). DNA for the CDR3: TGTGCCAGCAGCAACGGACTAACCGCCCCCGGGGAGCTGTTTTTT. Protein sequence: CASSNGLTAPGELFF.

As for this clone: A read error may account for a junction end that differs from germline. The chain is built from TRBV27 and TRBJ2-7; tentative D call: TRBD1 (5 bases). The CDR3 has 20 amino acids. CDR1 MNHEY and CDR2 SMNVEV come from the germline V gene (reference sequence). DNA for the CDR3: TGCCTCACCAGGGAAGCGAACAGACACCTCAACGAATACGCTCTCTACGAGCAGTACTTC. This gives the protein CLTREANRHLNEYALYEQYF.

The chain combines TRBV2 with TRBJ1-1, with 9 bases that match TRBD1. Germline values: CDR1 SNHLY, CDR2 FYNNEI. The CDR3 is 13 amino acids. V was clipped by 7 bases and J by 4 bases; unmatched bases: 4. CDR3 nucleotide sequence: TGTGCCAGCACCACAGGGGGCACCACTGAAGCTTTCTTT. Protein sequence: CASTTGGTTEAFF.

Remarks on this clone: One end of the junction varies from germline; a read error may be responsible. The chain links TRBV5-6 to TRBJ2-5; a possible D gene is TRBD1 (6 bases). There are 14 residues in the CDR3. From germline, CDR1 is SGHDT and CDR2 YYEEEE. CDR3 nucleotide sequence: TGTGCCAGCAGCCCCCGACAGGTTCAAGGGACCCAGTACTTC. Encoded protein: CASSPRQVQGTQYF.

The J gene is TRBJ2-7, the V gene TRBV5-4, with 12 bases matching TRBD1. CDR1 and CDR2 (germline): SGHNT, YYREEE (reference sequence). CDR3 length: 15 amino acids. V was pared by 1 base and J by 6 bases, with 5 bases of the junction left unmatched. The CDR3 DNA reads as TGTGCCAGCAGCTTGCCGGGACAGGGGGCATTCGAGCAGTACTTC. Translated: CASSLPGQGAFEQYF.

The rearrangement links TRBV19 to TRBJ1-1; the D gene is possibly TRBD1 (6 bases). The CDR3 totals 14 residues. Per the germline V gene, CDR1 is LNHDA and CDR2 is SQIVND (reference sequence). Trimming took off 5 bases at V and 4 bases at J, with 14 bases between the two ends. The CDR3 reads CASSLQGGITEAFF. The CDR3 DNA follows: TGTGCCAGTAGTTTACAGGGAGGGATCACTGAAGCTTTCTTT. The whole variable domain, filled in from reference TRBV19 and TRBJ1-1, reads DGGITQSPKYLFRKEGQNVTLSCEQNLNHDAMYWYRQDPGQGLRLIYYSQIVNDFQKGDIAEGYSVSREKKESFPLTVTSAQKNPTAFYLCASSLQGGITEAFFGQGTRLTVV.

The chain uses TRBV5-1 and TRBJ2-3; 8 bases match TRBD1. Germline V CDR1 and CDR2: SGHRS, YFSETQ. Trimming cost V 5 bases and J 5 bases; bases outside gene matches: 4. The CDR3 consists of 13 residues. CDR3 sequence reads: CASRPGQGDTQYF. The CDR3 DNA reads as TGCGCCAGCAGACCCGGACAGGGAGATACGCAGTATTTT.

This clone came up a few times. The chain is built from TRBV5-4 and TRBJ2-7, with D possibly being TRBD1 (6 bases). The CDR3 is made up of 16 amino acids. The V gene lost 0 bases and the J gene lost 1 base, with 14 bases spanning the gap. CDR1 is SGHNT, CDR2 YYREEE, per germline (reference sequence). In nucleotides, the CDR3 is TGTGCCAGCAGCTTGGCCCAACCGGGACAATCCTACGAGCAGTACTTC. Protein sequence: CASSLAQPGQSYEQYF.

This clone was seen only once. The rearrangement links TRBV6-1 to TRBJ2-1, with 7 bases that match TRBD2. Germline V gene data show CDR1 as MNHNS and CDR2 as SASEGT. The ends lost 0 bases at V and 7 bases at J; junction bases unmatched: 12. The CDR3 sequence is 17 residues long. CDR3 loop: CASSEAVAERAGNEQFF. CDR3 sequence (DNA): TGTGCCAGCAGTGAAGCGGTCGCGGAGCGAGCGGGGAATGAGCAGTTCTTC.

The genes are TRBV6-2 or TRBV6-3 and TRBJ2-1, with 15 bases lining up with TRBD2. The V segment lost 1 base and the J segment 6 bases; nucleotides outside the gene matches: 13. The length of the CDR3 is 20 residues. Germline values: CDR1 MNHEY, CDR2 SVGEGT. The CDR3 reads CASSYYGDVGTSGRFNEQFF. CDR3 nucleotide sequence: TGTGCCAGCAGTTACTACGGGGATGTCGGGACTAGCGGGAGGTTCAATGAGCAGTTCTTC.

This clone was detected a few times. This rearrangement joins TRBV30 to TRBJ2-2; 7 bases agree with TRBD1. The CDR3 loop spans 13 amino acids. After removal of 4 bases from V and 4 bases from J, the junction contained 3 bases not matched to a gene. From germline, CDR1 is GTSNPN and CDR2 SVGIG (reference sequence). CDR3 sequence reads: CAWNRGSTGELFF. Here the CDR3 DNA reads TGTGCCTGGAACAGGGGTAGCACCGGGGAGCTGTTTTTT.

The V gene is TRBV5-1, the J gene TRBJ1-2, with D unclear. Between the trimmed V and J ends, which lost 0 bases and 8 bases, there was a span of 11 bases. Germline V lookup: CDR1 SGHRS, CDR2 YFSETQ. This CDR3 comprises 13 residues. The CDR3 sequence is CASSLGEWEGYTF. The CDR3 DNA is TGCGCCAGCAGCTTGGGGGAATGGGAGGGCTACACCTTC.

This chain links TRBV7-2 with TRBJ2-3; TRBD1 matches at 10 bases. The germline gives CDR1 SGHTA, CDR2 FQGNSA. CDR3 length: 17 residues. The V and J ends lost 1 base and 6 bases, in that order; junction bases with no gene match: 10. CDR3 region: CASSLVGTGVGWDTQYF. The DNA for the CDR3 is TGTGCCAGCAGCTTAGTAGGGACAGGGGTCGGGTGGGATACGCAGTATTTT.

This chain uses TRBV18 with TRBJ2-1; D is unresolved. Germline V lookup: CDR1 KGHSH, CDR2 LQKENI. The V end lost 0 bases, the J end lost 8 bases, and 8 bases lay between the germline ends. The CDR3 extends over 13 amino acids. The CDR3 region has the DNA TGTGCCAGCTCACCACCGAAAGGAGATGAGCAGTTCTTC. This gives the protein CASSPPKGDEQFF.

The chain carries TRBV27 and TRBJ2-7, with 7 bases matching TRBD1. The CDR3 runs to 19 residues. CDR1 and CDR2 from the germline V gene are MNHEY and SMNVEV (reference sequence). The junction had 15 bases not matched to a gene; V was cut back by 0 bases and J by 1 base. The CDR3 here is CASSLSQTGQRRYSYEQYF. CDR3 nucleotide sequence: TGTGCCAGCAGTTTATCCCAGACAGGGCAGAGGAGGTATTCCTACGAGCAGTACTTC.

The chain employs TRBV5-1 and TRBJ2-7; TRBD1 aligns across 8 bases. V dropped 4 bases and J dropped 4; count of bases not matched to a gene: 10. The CDR3 has 15 residues. CDR1 is SGHRS and CDR2 is YFSETQ in the germline V gene. CDR3 amino acids: CASSQGTGGPYEQYF. The CDR3, as DNA: TGCGCCAGCAGCCAGGGAACAGGGGGACCTTACGAGCAGTACTTC.

The CDR3 spells CASHSGTENTGELFF. CDR3 sequence (DNA): TGTGCCAGCCATTCCGGGACAGAGAACACCGGGGAGCTGTTTTTT. This chain uses TRBV19 with TRBJ2-2, with 7 positions matching TRBD1. CDR1 is LNHDA and CDR2 is SQIVND in the germline V gene (reference sequence). This CDR3 is built from 15 residues. The ends lost 9 bases at V and 1 base at J; junction bases unmatched: 8.

The chain combines TRBV30 with TRBJ2-7; D might be TRBD2 (5 bases). CDR1 is GTSNPN, CDR2 SVGIG, per germline (reference sequence). This CDR3 comprises 12 residues. V lost 5 bases, J lost 6 bases, and 14 bases lay in between. The CDR3 nucleotides read TGTGCCTGGGGAGAGAGTAGCGCCGAGCAGTACTTC. It specifies CAWGESSAEQYF.

The rearrangement joins TRBV7-2 to TRBJ1-1, with D hard to call. Trimming took 3 bases from V and 5 from J, leaving 13 bases between them. Germline assignment: CDR1 SGHTA and CDR2 FQGNSA. This CDR3 contains 14 residues. The CDR3 sequence: CASSFGVGLTEAFF. CDR3 sequence (DNA): TGTGCCAGCAGCTTTGGGGTAGGACTTACTGAAGCTTTCTTT. The whole variable domain, remainder taken from reference TRBV7-2 and TRBJ1-1, is GAGVSQSPSNKVTEKGKDVELRCDPISGHTALYWYRQSLGQGLEFLIYFQGNSAPDKSGLPSDRFSAERTGGSVSTLTIQRTQQEDSAVYLCASSFGVGLTEAFFGQGTRLTVV.

V usage is TRBV6-5 and J usage is TRBJ2-5; TRBD2 matches 8 bases. This CDR3 has 14 residues. V was pared by 2 bases and J by 4 bases, with 3 bases of the junction left unmatched. Germline values: CDR1 MNHEY, CDR2 SVGAGI. The CDR3 DNA reads as TGTGCCAGCAGTTACGTCAGCGGGAGAGAGACCCAGTACTTC. It specifies CASSYVSGRETQYF.